These 29 T cell receptor beta chains were sequenced from one sample in a study of blood T cell repertoires in COVID-19. Profiling relied on immunoSEQ multiplex PCR, and the TCRdb table lists in-frame clones only, not all of them. The sample contains roughly 230,000 clones, approximately 81% of which appear only once. The sequencing sample was made of PBMCs or T cells enriched from blood (not recorded which). The receptors were gathered from a woman aged 45-65 years who had been exposed to COVID-19.

V is TRBV10-3 and J is TRBJ2-5, with D tentatively TRBD2 (6 bases). The germline CDR1 and CDR2 sequences are ENHRY and SYGVKD. Trimming took off 0 bases at V and 3 bases at J, with 8 bases between the two ends. The CDR3 length is 14 residues. The CDR3 region is CAISESTGEETQYF. Here the CDR3 DNA reads TGTGCCATCAGTGAGTCGACGGGGGAAGAGACCCAGTACTTC.

The chain combines TRBV9 with TRBJ1-1; tentatively, D is TRBD1 (6 bases). Trimming stripped 2 bases from V and 4 bases from J, with 15 bases between. Germline lookup yields CDR1 SGDLS and CDR2 YYNGEE. The CDR3 totals 15 residues. CDR3 nucleotides: TGTGCCAGCAGCGTGGGGTTACAGGGCCTCACTGAAGCTTTCTTT. Its translation is CASSVGLQGLTEAFF.

The table lists this clone with a few counts. This sequence joins TRBV18 and TRBJ1-1; D not certain. CDR3 length: 13 residues. Trimming took 4 bases from V and 7 from J, leaving 13 bases between them. Germline V lookup: CDR1 KGHSH, CDR2 LQKENI. The CDR3 region is CASSLRQEGEAFF. The CDR3 nucleotides read TGTGCCAGCTCACTTCGACAAGAAGGTGAAGCTTTCTTT. The entire variable domain, with the rest obtained from reference TRBV18 and TRBJ1-1, is as follows: NAGVMQNPRHLVRRRGQEARLRCSPMKGHSHVYWYRQLPEEGLKFMVYLQKENIIDESGMPKERFSAEFPKEGPSILRIQQVVRGDSAAYFCASSLRQEGEAFFGQGTRLTVV.

This clone was detected once. The J gene is TRBJ1-1, the V gene TRBV6-2 or TRBV6-3, with D maybe TRBD1 (5 bases). Germline CDR1 is MNHEY and CDR2 is SVGEGT. Trimming took 4 bases from V and 5 from J, leaving 17 bases between them. The CDR3 spans 15 residues. DNA for the CDR3: TGTGCCAGCAGTTCACCGGCGGGGGGAAGAACTGAAGCTTTCTTT. As protein: CASSSPAGGRTEAFF.

This clone has only one observation. The chain couples TRBV4-1 to TRBJ2-2; D unresolved. The germline V gene has CDR1 MGHRA and CDR2 YSYEKL. Deletions cut 1 base from V and 4 bases from J, with 7 bases between. The CDR3 spans 14 residues. The CDR3 is CASSQGRLTGELFF. CDR3 nucleotide sequence: TGCGCCAGCAGCCAAGGGCGGCTCACCGGGGAGCTGTTTTTT.

The rearrangement links TRBV12-3 or TRBV12-4 to TRBJ1-1; no reliable D call. With 8 bases removed from V and 0 bases from J, the gap between germline ends came to 10 bases. CDR3 size: 13 residues. The CDR3 spells CASWRALNTEAFF. The DNA of the CDR3 is TGTGCCAGCTGGAGGGCTTTGAACACTGAAGCTTTCTTT.

Note on this clone: The same CDR3 can be traced to other DNA sequences in this sample. The chain carries TRBV5-1 and TRBJ2-3; maybe TRBD1 (5 bases). V dropped 3 bases and J dropped 1 base, with 6 bases sitting between them. CDR1 is SGHRS and CDR2 is YFSETQ in the germline V gene. The CDR3 is made up of 13 amino acids. The CDR3 reads CASSSTGTDTQYF. CDR3 in DNA: TGCGCCAGCAGCTCGACAGGCACAGATACGCAGTATTTT.

The chain uses TRBV2 and TRBJ1-1, with a possible D match to TRBD1 (6 bases). The germline V gene encodes CDR1 SNHLY and CDR2 FYNNEI. This CDR3 comprises 13 residues. V dropped 10 bases and J dropped 3 bases, with 15 bases sitting between them. The CDR3 is CATSGVGDTEAFF. The CDR3 DNA sequence: TGTGCCACCTCAGGGGTAGGGGACACTGAAGCTTTCTTT.

J is TRBJ2-5 and V is TRBV19; D might be TRBD1 (5 bases). CDR1 and CDR2 (germline): LNHDA, SQIVND (reference sequence). Between the trimmed V and J ends, which lost 11 bases and 2 bases, there was a span of 15 bases. The CDR3 runs 13 residues. CDR3 residues: CASSWGFQETQYF. CDR3 DNA: TGTGCCTCCAGCTGGGGCTTTCAAGAGACCCAGTACTTC.

This clone was seen more than once but under ten times. In DNA, the CDR3 is TGCGCCAGCAGCTCGACAGGGGGCTCCGGTCTTGGCTACACCTTC. This gives the protein CASSSTGGSGLGYTF. The genes are TRBV5-1 and TRBJ1-2; 10 bases line up with TRBD1. Germline V CDR1 and CDR2: SGHRS, YFSETQ. This CDR3 is 15 amino acids long. V lost 3 bases to trimming and J lost 7 bases; unmatched junction nucleotides: 9.

The chain's CDR3 is CASSYGQNTEAFF. Here the CDR3 DNA reads TGCGCCAGCAGCTACGGACAGAACACTGAAGCTTTCTTT. The chain employs TRBV4-1 and TRBJ1-1; a weak D match, TRBD1 (5 bases). There are 13 residues in the CDR3. Germline CDR1 reads MGHRA; CDR2 reads YSYEKL. V dropped 5 bases and J dropped 1 base, with 8 bases sitting between them.

The chain uses TRBV7-9 and TRBJ1-5, with 7 bases identical to TRBD1. The trim removed 5 bases at V and 4 bases at J, leaving 2 bases unmatched. The CDR3 has 13 residues. Germline V gives CDR1 SEHNR, CDR2 FQNEAQ (reference sequence). CDR3 nucleotides: TGTGCCAGCAGCGCGACAGGGAATCAGCCCCAGCATTTT. It specifies CASSATGNQPQHF.

The chain has TRBV10-2 and TRBJ2-5; D might be TRBD1 (8 bases). The CDR3 sequence is 15 residues long. Germline V lookup: CDR1 WSHSY, CDR2 SAAADI. V dropped 4 bases and J dropped 5 bases, with 17 bases sitting between them. The CDR3 DNA is TGCGCCAGCAGTGCAACAGGGGGGGATGCGGAGACCCAGTACTTC. Protein product: CASSATGGDAETQYF.

The rearrangement uses TRBV5-1 and TRBJ1-2; 10 bases are a match to TRBD1. CDR3 length equals 11 residues. Germline V gives CDR1 SGHRS, CDR2 YFSETQ. J lost 8 bases, V lost 9 bases, and 4 bases had no gene match. The CDR3 DNA sequence: TGCGCCATCGGGACAGGGGACGGCTACACCTTC. Translated, it gives CAIGTGDGYTF.

This clone was detected once. V and J are TRBV7-9 and TRBJ1-3; D uncertain. CDR3 size: 14 residues. Germline V gives CDR1 SEHNR, CDR2 FQNEAQ (reference sequence). The V gene lost 5 bases and the J gene lost 4 bases, with 12 bases spanning the gap. The CDR3 nucleotides read TGTGCCAGCAGCCCAGACACGTTAGGAAACACCATATATTTT. It translates to CASSPDTLGNTIYF.

The CDR3 loop is CASSASDRDLEAFF. The DNA for the CDR3 is TGTGCCAGCAGCGCTTCGGACAGGGACCTTGAAGCTTTCTTT. The chain uses TRBV5-4 and TRBJ1-1, with TRBD1 matching 8 bases. V was pared by 4 bases and J by 7 bases, with 9 bases of the junction left unmatched. Germline V gene lookup returns CDR1 SGHNT and CDR2 YYREEE (reference sequence). This CDR3 has 14 amino acids.

This clone was recorded only once. The chain has TRBV5-1 and TRBJ2-3, with D possibly TRBD2 on 7 matching bases. Germline V gene sequence: CDR1 SGHRS, CDR2 YFSETQ. The CDR3 consists of 14 residues. V was cut by 6 bases and J by 3 bases, with 14 bases left in between. The CDR3 loop is CASMMGGRTDTQYF. Here the CDR3 DNA reads TGCGCCAGCATGATGGGGGGGCGAACAGATACGCAGTATTTT. Combining the CDR3 with reference TRBV5-1 and TRBJ2-3 gives the whole variable domain KAGVTQTPRYLIKTRGQQVTLSCSPISGHRSVSWYQQTPGQGLQFLFEYFSETQRNKGNFPGRFSGRQFSNSRSEMNVSTLELGDSALYLCASMMGGRTDTQYFGPGTRLTVL.

The V and J genes are TRBV7-9 and TRBJ2-7; possible D gene TRBD2, 6 bases. The CDR3 has 14 residues. The germline V gene has CDR1 SEHNR and CDR2 FQNEAQ (reference sequence). V lost 2 bases and J 4 bases, leaving 12 bases between the germline ends. The CDR3 spells CASSLFGGSYEQYF. The CDR3 coding sequence is TGTGCCAGCAGCTTATTTGGGGGGTCGTACGAGCAGTACTTC.

This clone has at least ten counts. The chain has TRBV7-3 and TRBJ1-1, with D uncertain. Trimming left V 5 bases short and J 5 bases short, with 12 bases between. Germline V gene lookup returns CDR1 SGHTA and CDR2 FQGTGA. CDR3 length: 13 residues. CDR3: CASSRRGGTEAFF. The CDR3 DNA is TGTGCCAGCAGCCGGCGGGGTGGGACTGAAGCTTTCTTT.

This clone has only one observation. The rearrangement uses TRBV11-2 and TRBJ2-1; no firm D call. The germline V gene encodes CDR1 SGHAT and CDR2 FQNNGV. Trimming took off 5 bases at V and 2 bases at J, with 16 bases between the two ends. The length of the CDR3 is 16 residues. CDR3 loop: CASSLSVVVTYNEQFF. In nucleotides, the CDR3 is TGTGCCAGCAGCCTGAGTGTAGTCGTCACCTACAATGAGCAGTTCTTC.

This chain links TRBV10-2 with TRBJ1-6; D gene uncertain. V dropped 3 bases and J dropped 12 bases, with 12 bases sitting between them. The CDR3 sequence is 13 residues long. Germline values: CDR1 WSHSY, CDR2 SAAADI. The CDR3 sequence: CASSDFSRGPLHF. The CDR3, as DNA: TGCGCCAGCAGTGATTTTTCGCGGGGACCCCTCCACTTT.

This chain links TRBV5-4 with TRBJ2-5, with 8 bases fitting TRBD1. This CDR3 spans 15 amino acids. The ends lost 4 bases at V and 4 bases at J; junction bases unmatched: 9. Per germline, CDR1 SGHNT and CDR2 YYREEE (reference sequence). Here the CDR3 DNA reads TGTGCCAGCAGCCCTAGACAGGGGATGGGAGAGACCCAGTACTTC. Translation gives CASSPRQGMGETQYF.

The V gene is TRBV30, the J gene TRBJ1-1, with D possibly TRBD1 on 6 matching bases. This CDR3 contains 17 residues. Germline V gene sequence: CDR1 GTSNPN, CDR2 SVGIG (reference sequence). The V gene lost 2 bases and the J gene lost 3 bases, with 22 bases spanning the gap. CDR3 in amino acids: CAWSPRTALGVYTEAFF. The CDR3 DNA sequence: TGTGCCTGGAGTCCAAGGACAGCTCTGGGGGTTTACACTGAAGCTTTCTTT.

This clone appeared many times. V and J are TRBV9 and TRBJ2-7, with TRBD2 identical over 13 bases. Germline values: CDR1 SGDLS, CDR2 YYNGEE. The CDR3 extends over 17 amino acids. The J segment lost 2 bases and the V segment lost 3 bases, leaving 8 bases of the junction unmatched. CDR3 residues: CASSATSGGPVPYEQYF. The CDR3 DNA is TGTGCCAGCAGCGCGACTAGCGGGGGGCCGGTACCCTACGAGCAGTACTTC.

J is TRBJ2-6 and V is TRBV7-2, with 8 bases aligning to TRBD1. The CDR3 sequence is 16 residues long. J was trimmed by 4 bases and V by 5 bases; bases with no gene match: 7. CDR1 is SGHTA and CDR2 is FQGNSA in the germline V gene. The CDR3 coding sequence is TGTGCCAGCAGCATAAGACAGGGGTCAGGGGCCAACGTCCTGACTTTC. This gives the protein CASSIRQGSGANVLTF.

The chain is built from TRBV19 and TRBJ1-6; D is uncertain. Trimming stripped 10 bases from V and 6 bases from J, with 10 bases between. The CDR3 has 12 residues. Germline CDR1 and CDR2: LNHDA and SQIVND (reference sequence). The CDR3 bases are TGTGCCACTAACCGGGGTAATTCACCCCTCCACTTT. Residues: CATNRGNSPLHF.

This chain links TRBV5-1 with TRBJ1-6, with D perhaps matching TRBD1 (5 bases). Germline V gene sequence: CDR1 SGHRS, CDR2 YFSETQ. This CDR3 spans 16 amino acids. The V gene lost 1 base and the J gene lost 2 bases, with 10 bases spanning the gap. For the CDR3, the DNA is TGCGCCAGCAGCTTGACAGGCGATACCTATAATTCACCCCTCCACTTT. Its translation is CASSLTGDTYNSPLHF.

The chain uses TRBV19 and TRBJ2-2, with 9 bases fitting TRBD1. J gave up 6 bases and V 1 base, and 0 bases lay outside the gene matches. CDR3 length: 14 residues. The V gene's germline CDR1 is LNHDA and CDR2 SQIVND (reference sequence). In DNA form, the CDR3 reads TGTGCCAGTAGTATAGGACAGGGGGCCGGGGAGCTGTTTTTT. It translates to CASSIGQGAGELFF.

The chain recombines TRBV4-3 with TRBJ1-5, with D hard to call. This CDR3 is 16 amino acids long. Germline CDR1 LGHNA, CDR2 YSLEER. The germline V and J ends were trimmed by 0 bases and 0 bases, with 9 bases remaining between them. CDR3 residues: CASSQDRVYSNQPQHF. In DNA, the CDR3 is TGCGCCAGCAGCCAAGATCGTGTTTATAGCAATCAGCCCCAGCATTTT.